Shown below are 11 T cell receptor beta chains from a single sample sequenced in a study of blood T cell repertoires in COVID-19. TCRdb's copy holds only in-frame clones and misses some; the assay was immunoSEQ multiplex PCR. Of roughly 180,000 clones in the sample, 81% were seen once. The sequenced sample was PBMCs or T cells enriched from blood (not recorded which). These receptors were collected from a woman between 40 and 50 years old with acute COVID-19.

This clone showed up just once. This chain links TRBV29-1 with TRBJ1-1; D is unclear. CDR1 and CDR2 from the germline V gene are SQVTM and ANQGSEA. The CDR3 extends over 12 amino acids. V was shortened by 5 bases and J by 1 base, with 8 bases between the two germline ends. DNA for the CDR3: TGCAGCGTTTATCCAGGGAACACTGAAGCTTTCTTT. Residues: CSVYPGNTEAFF.

The CDR3 is CASSEFLTSGSHEQYF. The CDR3 DNA is TGTGCCAGCAGTGAATTTTTGACTAGCGGGAGCCACGAGCAGTACTTC. This chain uses TRBV2 with TRBJ2-7, with 12 nucleotides matching TRBD2. The CDR3 loop spans 16 amino acids. Trimming cost V 2 bases and J 5 bases; bases outside gene matches: 7. Germline CDR1 and CDR2: SNHLY and FYNNEI.

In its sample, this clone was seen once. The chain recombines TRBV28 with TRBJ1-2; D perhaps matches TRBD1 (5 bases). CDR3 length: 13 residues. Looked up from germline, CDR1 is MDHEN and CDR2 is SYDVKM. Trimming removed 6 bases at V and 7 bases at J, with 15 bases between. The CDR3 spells CASRLSGRGGYTF. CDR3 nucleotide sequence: TGTGCCAGCAGACTCTCCGGGAGGGGTGGCTACACCTTC.

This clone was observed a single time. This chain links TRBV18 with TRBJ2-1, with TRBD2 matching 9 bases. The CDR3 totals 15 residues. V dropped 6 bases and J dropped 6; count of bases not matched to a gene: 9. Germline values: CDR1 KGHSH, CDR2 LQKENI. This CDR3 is CASSLLAGAFNEQFF. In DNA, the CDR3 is TGTGCCAGCTCCCTATTAGCGGGAGCATTCAATGAGCAGTTCTTC.

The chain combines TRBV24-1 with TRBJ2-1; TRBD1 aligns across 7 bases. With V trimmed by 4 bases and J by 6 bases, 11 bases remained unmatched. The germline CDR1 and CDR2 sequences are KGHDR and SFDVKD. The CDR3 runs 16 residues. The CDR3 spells CATSDLGQEESNEQFF. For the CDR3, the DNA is TGTGCCACCAGTGACCTCGGACAGGAGGAGAGCAATGAGCAGTTCTTC.

In DNA form, the CDR3 reads TGTGCCAGCAGCTTAGGGGGGAGGGGTGGCCCGGTCGATGAGCAGTTCTTC. Translation: CASSLGGRGGPVDEQFF. This chain uses TRBV7-2 with TRBJ2-1, with TRBD2 identical over 7 bases. The CDR3 is 17 amino acids. Germline V CDR1 and CDR2: SGHTA, FQGNSA. V was clipped by 1 base and J by 8 bases; unmatched bases: 14.

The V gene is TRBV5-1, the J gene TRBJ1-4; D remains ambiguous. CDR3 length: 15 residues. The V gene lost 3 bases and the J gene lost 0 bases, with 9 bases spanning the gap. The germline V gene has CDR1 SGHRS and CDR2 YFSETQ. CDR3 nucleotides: TGCGCCAGCAGCTCTCCCGAGTCAACTAATGAAAAACTGTTTTTT. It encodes CASSSPESTNEKLFF.

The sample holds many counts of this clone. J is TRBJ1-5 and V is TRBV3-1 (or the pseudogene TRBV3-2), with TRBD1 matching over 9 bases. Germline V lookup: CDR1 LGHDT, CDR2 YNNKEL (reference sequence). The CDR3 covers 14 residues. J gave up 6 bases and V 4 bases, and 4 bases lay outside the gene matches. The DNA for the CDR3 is TGTGCCAGCAGCCTAGGGACAGGGTTTCAGCCCCAGCATTTT. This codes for CASSLGTGFQPQHF.

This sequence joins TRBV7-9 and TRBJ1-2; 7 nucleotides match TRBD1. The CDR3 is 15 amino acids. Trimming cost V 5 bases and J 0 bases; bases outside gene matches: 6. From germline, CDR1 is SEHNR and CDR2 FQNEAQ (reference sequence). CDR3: CASSPGTASNYGYTF. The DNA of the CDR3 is TGTGCCAGCAGCCCCGGGACAGCCTCTAACTATGGCTACACCTTC.

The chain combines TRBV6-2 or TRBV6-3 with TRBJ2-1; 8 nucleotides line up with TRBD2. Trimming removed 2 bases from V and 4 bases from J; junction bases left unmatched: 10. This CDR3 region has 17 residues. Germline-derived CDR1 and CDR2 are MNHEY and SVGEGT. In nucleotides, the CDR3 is TGTGCCAGCAGTTACAGCCCCCCAGCGGGAGTATACAATGAGCAGTTCTTC. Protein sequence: CASSYSPPAGVYNEQFF.

The CDR3 nucleotides read TGTGCCAGCAGTTCGTCAGGGGGCCCAAAATCGAAGACCCAGTACTTC. It translates to CASSSSGGPKSKTQYF. The chain combines TRBV6-2 or TRBV6-3 with TRBJ2-5, with TRBD1 matching over 8 bases. Germline trimming cut 4 bases from V and 6 bases from J; bases unmatched to any gene: 13. Germline CDR1 reads MNHEY; CDR2 reads SVGEGT. This CDR3 has 16 residues.